This T cell receptor beta chain stems from a study of blood T cell repertoires in COVID-19. Study at large: The study drew acute and convalescent COVID-19 samples from the United States, Italy and Spain. T cells, B-cell-depleted T cells, or PBMCs supplied cDNA or gDNA.

This clone was detected once. Authors' methods: Cell counts per sample came from amplifying reference gene primers. Only in-frame clones appear in the TCRdb table, and some are missing; sequencing was by immunoSEQ multiplex PCR. That table supplies the V and J calls and clone size; D and trimming were determined from the DNA. The table has over 150,000 clones, 65% to 80% seen once. Sequencing input: peripheral blood. The origin of this receptor is a man aged 55-75 years with acute or convalescent COVID-19.

The CDR3 DNA is TGCGCCAGCAGCAGAATGGGACAGTTAGACTCTGGAAACACCATATATTTT. It codes for CASSRMGQLDSGNTIYF. The chain has TRBV5-1 and TRBJ1-3; 7 bases line up with TRBD1. The trim removed 4 bases at V and 0 bases at J, leaving 10 bases unmatched. The CDR3 is 17 residues long. CDR1 SGHRS and CDR2 YFSETQ come from the germline V gene. Variable domain in full (rest from reference TRBV5-1 and TRBJ1-3): KAGVTQTPRYLIKTRGQQVTLSCSPISGHRSVSWYQQTPGQGLQFLFEYFSETQRNKGNFPGRFSGRQFSNSRSEMNVSTLELGDSALYLCASSRMGQLDSGNTIYFGEGSWLTVV.